What follows are 7 T cell receptor beta chains derived from one specimen sequenced in a study of shared clonotypes between healthy human individuals. Method: immunoSEQ multiplex PCR; TCRdb's copy keeps in-frame clones and lacks some. The sample yields 2,500,000 or so clones, roughly 92% seen once. The sequencing input was naive CD4+ T cells from PBMCs. Noted subset: CD45RA+ positively selected. These TCRs come from a man aged 18 to 29 in good health. Some clones in this sample may be carry-over from other donors' samples.

The V gene is TRBV7-3, the J gene TRBJ2-7; 9 bases match TRBD1. V lost 5 bases to trimming and J lost 4 bases; unmatched junction nucleotides: 12. The germline CDR1 and CDR2 sequences are SGHTA and FQGTGA. The CDR3 covers 16 residues. In nucleotides, the CDR3 is TGTGCCAGCAGCCCCTACCGGGACAGGGCGCCTTACGAGCAGTACTTC. Amino acid sequence: CASSPYRDRAPYEQYF.

As concerns this clone: Relative to the germline gene, one junction end is altered; a read error may explain this. The CDR3 DNA sequence: TGTGCCAGCAGGGAAGGACTAGCGGGAGCCCCAGATACGCAGTATTTT. Its protein is CASREGLAGAPDTQYF. The J gene is TRBJ2-3, the V gene TRBV2; 13 bases map to TRBD2. Germline V lookup: CDR1 SNHLY, CDR2 FYNNEI. The CDR3 covers 16 residues.

The CDR3 loop is CASSLGVSLSSGDTQYF. CDR3 nucleotides: TGCGCCAGCAGCTTAGGCGTCAGTCTTTCTAGCGGCGATACGCAGTATTTT. The chain combines TRBV5-1 with TRBJ2-3; 7 bases agree with TRBD2. This CDR3 has 17 amino acids. Germline V gene lookup returns CDR1 SGHRS and CDR2 YFSETQ. J was trimmed by 6 bases and V by 2 bases; bases with no gene match: 15.

This clone was seen just once. The rearrangement links TRBV5-1 to TRBJ1-2, with 7 bases identical to TRBD1. V shed 4 bases, J shed 12 bases, and the junction held 12 bases outside the gene matches. The germline CDR1 and CDR2 sequences are SGHRS and YFSETQ. The CDR3 runs to 13 residues. CDR3 DNA: TGCGCCAGCAGCCTTACGGAACGGACAGGACACACCTTC. It translates to CASSLTERTGHTF.

The rearrangement links TRBV6-5 to TRBJ1-2; D not resolved. Trimming stripped 5 bases from V and 8 bases from J, with 18 bases between. Germline V gene lookup returns CDR1 MNHEY and CDR2 SVGAGI. The CDR3 runs 14 residues. DNA for the CDR3: TGTGCCAGCAGTCCGATACCCAGGACGTCAGGCTACACCTTC. Its translation is CASSPIPRTSGYTF.

This chain uses TRBV28 with TRBJ1-2; the D is unclear. CDR1 and CDR2 from the germline V gene are MDHEN and SYDVKM. CDR3 size: 18 residues. V lost 3 bases and J 8 bases, leaving 28 bases between the germline ends. This CDR3 reads CASSFLRTLRTGPSGYTF. In DNA, the CDR3 is TGTGCCAGCAGTTTCCTCCGGACCCTAAGAACCGGGCCATCGGGCTACACCTTC.

This chain links TRBV9 with TRBJ2-7; D is unclear. V dropped 0 bases and J dropped 5 bases, with 12 bases sitting between them. The CDR3 consists of 14 residues. CDR1 is SGDLS, CDR2 YYNGEE, per germline. The CDR3 here is CASSVGSLNHEQYF. The CDR3, as DNA: TGTGCCAGCAGCGTAGGGTCCCTCAATCACGAGCAGTACTTC.